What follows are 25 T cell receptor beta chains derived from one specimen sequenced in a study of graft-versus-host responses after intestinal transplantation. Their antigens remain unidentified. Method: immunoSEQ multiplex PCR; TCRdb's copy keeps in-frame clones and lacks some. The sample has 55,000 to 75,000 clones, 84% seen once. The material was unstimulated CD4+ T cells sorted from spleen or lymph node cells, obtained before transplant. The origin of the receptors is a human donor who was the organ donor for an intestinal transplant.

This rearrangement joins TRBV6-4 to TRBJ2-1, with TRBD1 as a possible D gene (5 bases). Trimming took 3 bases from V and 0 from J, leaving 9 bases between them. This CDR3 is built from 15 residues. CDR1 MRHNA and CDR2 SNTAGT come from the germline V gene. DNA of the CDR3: TGTGCCAGCAGTGAAGACAGCAGCTCCTACAATGAGCAGTTCTTC. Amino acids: CASSEDSSSYNEQFF.

The CDR3 DNA reads TGTGCCAGCAGCAGAACCGGGACAGGGGGGGGTGGCTACACCTTC. It is translated as CASSRTGTGGGGYTF. This chain joins TRBV5-4 and TRBJ1-2; 11 bases agree with TRBD1. Germline V gives CDR1 SGHNT, CDR2 YYREEE (reference sequence). The V gene end was trimmed by 4 bases and the J gene end by 7 bases; junction bases not matched to a gene: 9. The CDR3 length is 15 residues. The complete variable domain, with remaining parts taken from reference TRBV5-4 and TRBJ1-2, reads ETGVTQSPTHLIKTRGQQVTLRCSSQSGHNTVSWYQQALGQGPQFIFQYYREEENGRGNFPPRFSGLQFPNYSSELNVNALELDDSALYLCASSRTGTGGGGYTFGSGTRLTVV.

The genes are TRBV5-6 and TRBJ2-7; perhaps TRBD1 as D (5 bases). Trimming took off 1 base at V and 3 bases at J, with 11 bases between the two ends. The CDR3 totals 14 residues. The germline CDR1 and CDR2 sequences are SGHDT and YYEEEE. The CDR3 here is CASSLRRQNYEQYV. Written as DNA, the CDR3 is TGTGCCAGCAGCTTGAGAAGACAGAACTACGAGCAGTACGTC.

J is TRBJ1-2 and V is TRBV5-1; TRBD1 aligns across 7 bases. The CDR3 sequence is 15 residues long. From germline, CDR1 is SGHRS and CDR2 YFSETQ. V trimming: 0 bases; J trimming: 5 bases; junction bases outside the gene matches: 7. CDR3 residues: CASSLATGVLYGYTF. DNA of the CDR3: TGCGCCAGCAGCTTGGCTACAGGGGTCCTATATGGCTACACCTTC.

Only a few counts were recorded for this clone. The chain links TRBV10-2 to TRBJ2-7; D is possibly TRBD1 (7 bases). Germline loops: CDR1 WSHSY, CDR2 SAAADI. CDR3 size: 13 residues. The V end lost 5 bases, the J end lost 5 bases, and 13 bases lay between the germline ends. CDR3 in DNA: TGCGCCAGCAGTTCGGAGGGGGCCGACGAGCAGTACGTC. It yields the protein CASSSEGADEQYV.

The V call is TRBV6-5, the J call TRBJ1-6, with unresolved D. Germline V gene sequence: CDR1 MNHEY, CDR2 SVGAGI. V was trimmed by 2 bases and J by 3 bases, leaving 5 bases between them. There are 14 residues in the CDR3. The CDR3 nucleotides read TGTGCCAGCAGTTACACCAGCTATAATTCACCCCTCCACTTT. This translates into CASSYTSYNSPLHF.

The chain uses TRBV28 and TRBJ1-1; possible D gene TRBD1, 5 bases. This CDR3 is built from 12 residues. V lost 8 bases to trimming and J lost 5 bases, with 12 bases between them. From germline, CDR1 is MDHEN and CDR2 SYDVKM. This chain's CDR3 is CASQGVGTEAFF. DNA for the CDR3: TGTGCCAGCCAGGGCGTAGGGACTGAAGCTTTCTTT.

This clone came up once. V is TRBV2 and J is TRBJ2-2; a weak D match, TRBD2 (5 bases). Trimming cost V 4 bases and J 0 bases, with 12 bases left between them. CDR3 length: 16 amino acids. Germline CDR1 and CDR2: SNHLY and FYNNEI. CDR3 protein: CASSGRGVANTGELFF. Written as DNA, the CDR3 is TGTGCCAGCAGTGGCCGGGGTGTAGCGAACACCGGGGAGCTGTTTTTT.

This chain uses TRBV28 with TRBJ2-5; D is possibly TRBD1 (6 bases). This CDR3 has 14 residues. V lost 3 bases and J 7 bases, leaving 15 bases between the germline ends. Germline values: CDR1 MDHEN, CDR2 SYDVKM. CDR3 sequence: CASSLWPDRRTQYF. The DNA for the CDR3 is TGTGCCAGCAGTTTGTGGCCCGACAGGCGGACCCAGTACTTC.

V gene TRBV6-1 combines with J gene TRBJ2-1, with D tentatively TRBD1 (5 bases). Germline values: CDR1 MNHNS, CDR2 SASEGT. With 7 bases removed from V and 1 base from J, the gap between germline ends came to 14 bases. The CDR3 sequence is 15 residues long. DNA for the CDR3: TGTGCCAGCAAGGGGAACAGCTTATCCTACAATGAGCAGTTCTTC. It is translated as CASKGNSLSYNEQFF.

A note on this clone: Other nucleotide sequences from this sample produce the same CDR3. The CDR3, as DNA: TGTGCCAGCAGCCCTCGGACAGGGATGAATAATTCACCCCTCCACTTT. This translates into CASSPRTGMNNSPLHF. The V call is TRBV28, the J call TRBJ1-6, with 8 bases aligning to TRBD1. Germline V gene data show CDR1 as MDHEN and CDR2 as SYDVKM. The CDR3 extends over 16 amino acids. V lost 6 bases, J lost 5 bases, and 9 bases stayed unmatched.

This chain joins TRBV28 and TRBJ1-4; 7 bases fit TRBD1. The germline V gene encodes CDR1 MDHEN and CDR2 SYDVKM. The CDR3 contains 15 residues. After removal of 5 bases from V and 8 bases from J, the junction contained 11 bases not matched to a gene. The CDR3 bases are TGTGCCAGCAGTCTCTCTCAGAGGGGGCGGGAAAAACTGTTTTTT. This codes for CASSLSQRGREKLFF.

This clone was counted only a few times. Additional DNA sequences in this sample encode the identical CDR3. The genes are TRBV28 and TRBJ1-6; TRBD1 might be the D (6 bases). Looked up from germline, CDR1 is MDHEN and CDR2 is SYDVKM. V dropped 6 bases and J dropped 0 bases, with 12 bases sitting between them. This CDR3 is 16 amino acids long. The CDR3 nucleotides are TGTGCCAGCAGCTCATTGGACAGCTCCTATAATTCACCCCTCCACTTT. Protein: CASSSLDSSYNSPLHF. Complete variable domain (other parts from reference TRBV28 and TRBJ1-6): DVKVTQSSRYLVKRTGEKVFLECVQDMDHENMFWYRQDPGLGLRLIYFSYDVKMKEKGDIPEGYSVSREKKERFSLILESASTNQTSMYLCASSSLDSSYNSPLHFGNGTRLTVT.

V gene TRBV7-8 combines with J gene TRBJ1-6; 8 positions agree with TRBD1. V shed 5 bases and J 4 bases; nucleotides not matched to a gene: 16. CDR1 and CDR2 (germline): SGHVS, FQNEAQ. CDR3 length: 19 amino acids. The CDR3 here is CASSDRLSADRGYNSPLHF. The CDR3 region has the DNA TGTGCCAGCAGCGATAGGTTATCCGCCGACAGGGGTTATAATTCACCCCTCCACTTT.

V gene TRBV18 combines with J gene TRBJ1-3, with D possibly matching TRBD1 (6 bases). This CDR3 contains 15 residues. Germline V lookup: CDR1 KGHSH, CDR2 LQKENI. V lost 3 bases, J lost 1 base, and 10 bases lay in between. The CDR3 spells CASSPLTGSGNTIYF. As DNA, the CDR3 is TGTGCCAGCTCACCCCTAACAGGGTCTGGAAACACCATATATTTT.

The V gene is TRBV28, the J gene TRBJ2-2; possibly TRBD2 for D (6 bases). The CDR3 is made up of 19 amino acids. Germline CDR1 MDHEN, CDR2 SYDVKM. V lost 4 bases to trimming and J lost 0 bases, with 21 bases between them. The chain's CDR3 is CASSSPHRDSLSNTGELFF. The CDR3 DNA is TGTGCCAGCAGTTCCCCCCACCGGGACTCCCTTTCGAACACCGGGGAGCTGTTTTTT.

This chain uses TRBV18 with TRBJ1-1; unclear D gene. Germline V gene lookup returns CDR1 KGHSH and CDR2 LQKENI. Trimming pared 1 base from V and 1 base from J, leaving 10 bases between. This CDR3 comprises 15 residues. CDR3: CASSPREGKNTEAFF. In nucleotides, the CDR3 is TGTGCCAGCTCACCACGGGAGGGTAAGAACACTGAAGCTTTCTTT.

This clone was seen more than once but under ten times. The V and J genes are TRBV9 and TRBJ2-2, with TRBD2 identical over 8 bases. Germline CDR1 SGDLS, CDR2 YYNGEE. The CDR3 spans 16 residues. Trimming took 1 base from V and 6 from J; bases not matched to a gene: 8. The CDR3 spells CASSVSGGRSAGELFF. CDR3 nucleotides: TGTGCCAGCAGCGTATCGGGGGGGCGGTCCGCCGGGGAGCTGTTTTTT.

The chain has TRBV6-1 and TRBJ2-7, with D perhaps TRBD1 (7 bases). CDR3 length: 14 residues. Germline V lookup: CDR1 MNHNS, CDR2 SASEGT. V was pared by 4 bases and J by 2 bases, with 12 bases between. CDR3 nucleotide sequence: TGTGCCAGCAGTGCCATCAGGGGGGCCTACGAGCAGTACGTC. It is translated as CASSAIRGAYEQYV.

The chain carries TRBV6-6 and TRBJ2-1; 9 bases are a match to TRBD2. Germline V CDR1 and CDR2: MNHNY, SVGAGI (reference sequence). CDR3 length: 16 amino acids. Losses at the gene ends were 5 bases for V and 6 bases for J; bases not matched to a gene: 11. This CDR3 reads CASSPFGGGASNEQFF. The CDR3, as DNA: TGTGCCAGCAGTCCATTCGGCGGGGGGGCCTCCAATGAGCAGTTCTTC.

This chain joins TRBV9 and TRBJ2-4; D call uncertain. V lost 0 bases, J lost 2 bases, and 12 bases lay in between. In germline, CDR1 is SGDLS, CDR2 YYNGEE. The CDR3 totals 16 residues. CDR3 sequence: CASSVDPGFSKNIQYF. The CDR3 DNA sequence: TGTGCCAGCAGCGTAGACCCCGGGTTCTCCAAAAACATTCAGTACTTC.

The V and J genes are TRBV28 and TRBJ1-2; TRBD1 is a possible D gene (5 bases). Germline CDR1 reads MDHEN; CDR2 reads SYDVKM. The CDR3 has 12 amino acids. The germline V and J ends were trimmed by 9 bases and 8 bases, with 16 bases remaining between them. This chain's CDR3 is CASTHPGGGYTF. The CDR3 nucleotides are TGTGCCAGTACCCACCCGGGGGGAGGCTACACCTTC.

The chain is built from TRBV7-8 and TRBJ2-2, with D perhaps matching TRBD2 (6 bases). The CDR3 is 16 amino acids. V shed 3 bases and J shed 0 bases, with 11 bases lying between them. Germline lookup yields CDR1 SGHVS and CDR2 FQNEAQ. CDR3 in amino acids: CASSFSRGANTGELFF. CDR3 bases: TGTGCCAGCAGCTTTAGTCGCGGGGCGAACACCGGGGAGCTGTTTTTT. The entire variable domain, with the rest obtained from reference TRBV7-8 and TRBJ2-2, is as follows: GAGVSQSPRYKVAKRGQDVALRCDPISGHVSLFWYQQALGQGPEFLTYFQNEAQLDKSGLPSDRFFAERPEGSVSTLKIQRTQQEDSAVYLCASSFSRGANTGELFFGEGSRLTVL.

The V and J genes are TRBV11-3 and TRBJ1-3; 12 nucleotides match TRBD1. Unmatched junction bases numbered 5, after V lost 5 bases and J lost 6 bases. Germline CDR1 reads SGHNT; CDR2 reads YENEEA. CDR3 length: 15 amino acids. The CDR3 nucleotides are TGTGCCAGCAGCGATGGGGGACAGGGGGCAAACACCATATATTTT. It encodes CASSDGGQGANTIYF.

CDR3 sequence: CASSQDFRTGAPETQYF. CDR3 bases: TGCGCCAGCAGCCAAGATTTTAGGACAGGGGCGCCAGAGACCCAGTACTTC. The rearrangement joins TRBV4-1 to TRBJ2-5; 9 nucleotides agree with TRBD1. The CDR3 has 17 residues. CDR1 MGHRA and CDR2 YSYEKL come from the germline V gene. The V gene end was trimmed by 0 bases and the J gene end by 4 bases; junction bases not matched to a gene: 9.